The rows below give T cell receptor beta chains drawn from one sample of a study of blood T cells in healthy people across ages. TCRdb redid the calling of the 5' RACE reads with MiXCR, one entry per CDR3 protein. The sample shows about 760,000 distinct CDR3 sequences, about 61% of them seen only once. The sample was blood. The receptor source for this set is a man in his forties in good health. Each CDR3 is given with its conserved first and last residue. The order of the fields is clone size, V gene, J gene, D gene, CDR3 protein, CDR3 DNA. A D gene is named only where the DNA matches it firmly. Expanded clones are given a class, and other clones once, few, many or no size at all.

NA	TRBV30	TRBJ1-4	NA	CAWSGRATNEKLFF	TGTGCCTGGAGCGGCAGAGCAACTAATGAAAAACTGTTTTTT
NA	TRBV21-1	TRBJ2-7	NA	CASSKDPTPYEQYF	TGTGCCAGCAGCAAAGACCCCACTCCCTACGAGCAGTACTTC
NA	TRBV7-2	TRBJ2-2	TRBD1	CASSTGQGFGELFF	TGTGCCAGCAGCACCGGACAGGGCTTCGGGGAGCTGTTTTTT
NA	TRBV12-3/TRBV12-4	TRBJ1-5	NA	CASSRARGPRPNQPQHF	TGTGCCAGCAGCCGAGCGAGGGGCCCGCGCCCCAATCAGCCCCAGCATTTT
NA	TRBV15	TRBJ2-1	TRBD1	CATSGTGGNEQFF	TGTGCCACCAGCGGGACAGGGGGCAATGAGCAGTTCTTC
few	TRBV20-1	TRBJ2-6	TRBD1	CSAYGGTGWSGANVLTF	TGCAGTGCATACGGCGGGACAGGGTGGTCTGGGGCCAACGTCCTGACTTTC
NA	TRBV7-2	TRBJ2-7	TRBD1	CASSPRDRNYEQYF	TGTGCCAGCAGCCCGCGGGACAGGAACTACGAGCAGTACTTC
once	TRBV9	TRBJ2-6	NA	CASSVGGLAGANVLTF	TGTGCCAGCAGCGTAGGGGGCTTAGCTGGGGCCAACGTCCTGACTTTC
few	TRBV2	TRBJ1-2	NA	CASSERQDYGYTF	TGTGCCAGCAGTGAGCGACAGGACTATGGCTACACCTTC
NA	TRBV9	TRBJ2-5	NA	CASGDQETQYF	TGTGCCAGCGGTGATCAAGAGACCCAGTACTTC
NA	TRBV5-1	TRBJ2-7	TRBD1	CASSSSGDRRGYEQYF	TGCGCCAGCAGCTCCTCCGGGGACAGGAGAGGCTACGAGCAGTACTTC
few	TRBV20-1	TRBJ2-1	TRBD2	CSARGGASNEQFF	TGCAGTGCCCGGGGGGGTGCCTCGAATGAGCAGTTCTTC
NA	TRBV12-3/TRBV12-4	TRBJ2-3	NA	CASSLQGTEITDTQYF	TGTGCCAGCAGTTTACAGGGGACGGAGATTACAGATACGCAGTATTTT
few	TRBV20-1	TRBJ2-5	TRBD2	CSAILAGGGIGWETQYF	TGCAGTGCTATACTAGCGGGAGGCGGAATCGGGTGGGAGACCCAGTACTTC
NA	TRBV20-1	TRBJ2-7	TRBD1	CSANHRGKPYEQYF	TGCAGTGCTAACCACAGGGGTAAACCCTACGAGCAGTACTTC
few	TRBV5-1	TRBJ2-5	NA	CASSVGRPIQETQYF	TGCGCCAGCAGCGTGGGACGGCCTATCCAAGAGACCCAGTACTTC
NA	TRBV6-1	TRBJ1-4	NA	CASSVRGKNEKLFF	TGTGCCAGCTCGGTCCGCGGAAAGAATGAAAAACTGTTTTTT
NA	TRBV19	TRBJ2-7	TRBD1	CASSPRGQGTYEQYF	TGTGCCAGTAGTCCAAGGGGACAGGGGACCTACGAGCAGTACTTC
NA	TRBV20-1	TRBJ2-3	TRBD1	CSAGRQGRNADTQYF	TGCAGTGCGGGTAGACAGGGCCGGAACGCAGATACGCAGTATTTT
NA	TRBV20-1	TRBJ1-1	TRBD1	CSAPRTGANTEAFF	TGCAGTGCTCCCCGGACAGGGGCGAACACTGAAGCTTTCTTT
NA	TRBV29-1	TRBJ2-7	NA	CSVDGDAFYEQYF	TGCAGCGTTGACGGGGACGCATTCTACGAGCAGTACTTC
few	TRBV20-1	TRBJ2-7	TRBD2	CSASPSGRDEQYF	TGCAGTGCTAGCCCTAGCGGGAGGGACGAGCAGTACTTC
NA	TRBV28	TRBJ2-7	TRBD1	CASSEGDRAHEQYF	TGTGCCAGCAGTGAGGGGGACAGGGCCCACGAGCAGTACTTC
few	TRBV29-1	TRBJ1-1	NA	CSVEEAAMNTEAFF	TGCAGCGTTGAAGAAGCAGCAATGAACACTGAAGCTTTCTTT
NA	TRBV7-9	TRBJ2-3	NA	CASSLVQPDTQYF	TGTGCCAGCAGCTTAGTACAGCCAGATACGCAGTATTTT
NA	TRBV10-3	TRBJ2-7	NA	CAIMGPQGGHEQYF	TGTGCCATCATGGGGCCACAGGGCGGCCACGAGCAGTACTTC
few	TRBV5-1	TRBJ2-7	NA	CASRRSGISFYNEQYF	TGCGCCAGCAGAAGGAGCGGCATATCCTTCTACAATGAGCAGTACTTC